Below, 27 T cell receptor beta chains from the same sample are listed, as sequenced in a study of response to subunit inactivated influenza vaccine. TCRdb re-derived calls from the RT-PCR reads in MiXCR, one entry per CDR3 protein. The data contain 430,000 or so distinct CDR3 sequences, approximately 11% of them singletons. The sample was PBMCs from blood, taken 40 to 50 days after vaccination. All receptors come from a man in his fifties who received an inactivated influenza vaccine.

In its sample, this clonotype was seen a few times. The gene calls are TRBV24-1 and TRBJ2-7; perhaps TRBD1 as D (6 bases). Germline V gene data show CDR1 as KGHDR and CDR2 as SFDVKD. Deletions cut 9 bases from V and 4 bases from J, with 12 bases between. The CDR3 runs to 12 residues. CDR3 nucleotides: TGTGCCACCGCGGACAGCGTATACGAGCAGTACTTC. This translates into CATADSVYEQYF.

The chain employs TRBV28 and TRBJ2-7; 8 nucleotides align to TRBD1. Germline CDR1 is MDHEN and CDR2 is SYDVKM. Trimming removed 6 bases from V and 3 bases from J; junction bases left unmatched: 7. The CDR3 is 14 residues long. The CDR3 spells CASRTGVTNYEQYF. The CDR3 DNA reads as TGTGCCAGCAGGACAGGGGTAACCAACTACGAGCAGTACTTC.

The chain recombines TRBV7-9 with TRBJ2-1; unclear D gene. The CDR3 length is 12 residues. Trimming removed 8 bases at V and 6 bases at J, with 11 bases between. Germline-derived CDR1 and CDR2 are SEHNR and FQNEAQ (reference sequence). CDR3 DNA sequence: TGTGCCAGCGGGTTATTGGGCAATGAGCAGTTCTTC. It translates to CASGLLGNEQFF.

This clonotype was detected only a few times. This chain connects TRBV9 to TRBJ2-7; tentative D call: TRBD1 (6 bases). Trimming took 0 bases from V and 0 from J, leaving 7 bases between them. The CDR3 is made up of 14 amino acids. The germline V gene has CDR1 SGDLS and CDR2 YYNGEE. The CDR3 DNA follows: TGTGCCAGCAGCGTAGCGGACAGCTCCTACGAGCAGTACTTC. Translation gives CASSVADSSYEQYF.

This clonotype has more than one count but fewer than ten. The chain links TRBV4-2 to TRBJ1-2; 9 nucleotides line up with TRBD1. The CDR3 loop spans 15 amino acids. V was pared by 5 bases and J by 6 bases, with 10 bases of the junction left unmatched. Germline CDR1 LGHNA, CDR2 YNFKEQ. The CDR3 sequence: CASSTRQGVGDGYTF. CDR3 DNA sequence: TGTGCCAGCAGCACCCGACAGGGGGTTGGCGATGGCTACACCTTC.

This clonotype came up many times. The chain employs TRBV12-3 or TRBV12-4 and TRBJ2-3; a weak D match, TRBD2 (6 bases). The CDR3 runs 11 residues. Trimming pared 3 bases from V and 8 bases from J, leaving 6 bases between. The DNA of the CDR3 is TGTGCCAGCAGTTTGGGGGGTACGCAGTATTTT. This translates into CASSLGGTQYF.

This clonotype appeared many times. The chain links TRBV25-1 to TRBJ1-5; D gene ambiguous. The CDR3 spans 12 residues. V shed 6 bases and J shed 9 bases, with 12 bases lying between them. CDR1 is MGHDK and CDR2 is SYGVNS in the germline V gene. CDR3 nucleotides: TGTGCCAGCAGAGGGTCTCTGGGGCCCCAGCATTTT. Translated: CASRGSLGPQHF.

This clonotype was counted a few times. The chain employs TRBV29-1 and TRBJ2-2; possible D gene TRBD2, 6 bases. The germline V gene encodes CDR1 SQVTM and CDR2 ANQGSEA. The CDR3 covers 13 residues. Deletions cut 3 bases from V and 8 bases from J, with 13 bases between. The CDR3 sequence: CSVEGRRRGELFF. CDR3 DNA sequence: TGCAGCGTTGAGGGGAGGCGAAGGGGGGAGCTGTTTTTT.

The V gene is TRBV4-1, the J gene TRBJ1-2; 10 nucleotides match TRBD1. The CDR3 extends over 16 amino acids. V gave up 2 bases and J gave up 2 bases; unmatched junction bases: 5. Germline CDR1 and CDR2: MGHRA and YSYEKL. The CDR3 spells CASSQLTGGRNYGYTF. CDR3 coding DNA: TGCGCCAGCAGCCAATTGACAGGGGGCCGAAACTATGGCTACACCTTC.

The genes are TRBV12-3 or TRBV12-4 and TRBJ2-1; 15 nucleotides match TRBD2. Trimming at V came to 5 bases and at J to 2 bases, leaving 7 bases not matched to a gene. CDR3 length: 18 amino acids. The DNA for the CDR3 is TGTGCCAGCAGTCCTGGACTAGCGGGAGGGCCTCCCTACAATGAGCAGTTCTTC. It translates to CASSPGLAGGPPYNEQFF.

This clonotype was counted at least ten times. The chain combines TRBV2 with TRBJ1-6; 7 nucleotides agree with TRBD1. V lost 4 bases and J lost 6; bases outside the gene matches: 0. The CDR3 has 13 amino acids. Germline V gene lookup returns CDR1 SNHLY and CDR2 FYNNEI. Here the CDR3 DNA reads TGTGCCAGCAGTGGACAGGGTAATTCACCCCTCCACTTT. It codes for CASSGQGNSPLHF.

The CDR3 is CASSPSQEHPNNVARWNEQFF. Here the CDR3 DNA reads TGTGCCAGCAGCCCCAGCCAGGAACACCCCAATAACGTGGCAAGGTGGAATGAGCAGTTCTTC. This sequence joins TRBV28 and TRBJ2-1, with no clear D. V lost 6 bases and J lost 7, with 37 bases in between. The germline V gene has CDR1 MDHEN and CDR2 SYDVKM. This CDR3 is 21 amino acids long.

Written as DNA, the CDR3 is TGTGCCAGCAGCGAAGTCCCGTCACGGGAAAACATTCAGTACTTC. Translated, it gives CASSEVPSRENIQYF. The chain recombines TRBV9 with TRBJ2-4; D is ambiguous. Germline V lookup: CDR1 SGDLS, CDR2 YYNGEE. V was shortened by 3 bases and J by 5 bases, with 15 bases between the two germline ends. The CDR3 totals 15 residues.

This clonotype was seen only a few times. This rearrangement joins TRBV11-2 to TRBJ2-3, with D uncertain. The CDR3 runs to 16 residues. Germline assignment: CDR1 SGHAT and CDR2 FQNNGV. Trimming took off 5 bases at V and 6 bases at J, with 21 bases between the two ends. In DNA form, the CDR3 reads TGTGCCAGCAGCCGTACTCAGTGGCAGCCGCCCGATACGCAGTATTTT. Residues: CASSRTQWQPPDTQYF.

In this sample, this clonotype turned up a few times. The chain carries TRBV6-5 and TRBJ2-1; 10 bases are a match to TRBD2. The V and J ends lost 6 bases and 8 bases, in that order; junction bases with no gene match: 10. The germline V gene has CDR1 MNHEY and CDR2 SVGAGI. This CDR3 comprises 15 residues. CDR3 protein: CASSYVSGGVDEQFF. As DNA, the CDR3 is TGTGCCAGCAGCTACGTCAGCGGGGGGGTTGATGAGCAGTTCTTC.

This clonotype occurred many times. The rearrangement joins TRBV7-2 to TRBJ2-2; D may be TRBD1 or TRBD2 (6 bases each). V was clipped by 5 bases and J by 1 base, with 11 bases between them. The CDR3 runs 15 residues. From germline, CDR1 is SGHTA and CDR2 FQGNSA. The CDR3, as DNA: TGTGCCAGCAGCACAGGGACTTGGAACACCGGGGAGCTGTTTTTT. It codes for CASSTGTWNTGELFF.

V usage is TRBV29-1 and J usage is TRBJ2-3; the D gene is possibly TRBD1 (6 bases). Trimming shortened V by 4 bases and J by 4 bases, and 12 bases separated the two germline ends. There are 13 residues in the CDR3. Germline lookup yields CDR1 SQVTM and CDR2 ANQGSEA. The CDR3 bases are TGCAGCGTTGTCTGGGGGCAGGCAGATACGCAGTATTTT. Its protein is CSVVWGQADTQYF.

The CDR3 loop is CASSLIAWDSPNTEAFF. The CDR3 nucleotides read TGTGCCAGCAGCTTAATAGCCTGGGACAGCCCGAACACTGAAGCTTTCTTT. The chain is built from TRBV7-9 and TRBJ1-1, with 7 positions matching TRBD1. CDR1 and CDR2 (germline): SEHNR, FQNEAQ (reference sequence). The CDR3 contains 17 residues. The V segment lost 2 bases and the J segment 1 base; nucleotides outside the gene matches: 10.

This clonotype came up many times. The V call is TRBV20-1, the J call TRBJ1-2, with D uncertain. The germline V gene has CDR1 DFQATT and CDR2 SNEGSKA (reference sequence). Trimming pared 1 base from V and 2 bases from J, leaving 11 bases between. This CDR3 spans 14 amino acids. DNA of the CDR3: TGCAGTGCTAGAGTACGGAGGGAAAACTATGGCTACACCTTC. It is translated as CSARVRRENYGYTF.

This clonotype was observed at least ten times. The CDR3 coding sequence is TGTGCCAGCAGTCCACAGGGTCGGTACGAGCAGTACTTC. This sequence encodes CASSPQGRYEQYF. V usage is TRBV12-3 or TRBV12-4 and J usage is TRBJ2-7, with D tentatively TRBD1 (6 bases). V lost 5 bases and J 4 bases, leaving 12 bases between the germline ends. The CDR3 totals 13 residues.

There are many counts of this clonotype. This chain links TRBV18 with TRBJ2-2; 9 bases are shared with TRBD1. The CDR3 sequence is 14 residues long. The germline gives CDR1 KGHSH, CDR2 LQKENI. Germline trimming cut 3 bases from V and 5 bases from J; bases unmatched to any gene: 1. CDR3 sequence: CASSPGTGTGELFF. CDR3 coding DNA: TGTGCCAGCTCACCGGGGACAGGGACCGGGGAGCTGTTTTTT.

The chain recombines TRBV5-1 with TRBJ2-5; D is perhaps TRBD1 or TRBD2 (7 bases each). The CDR3 spans 15 residues. The V gene's germline CDR1 is SGHRS and CDR2 YFSETQ. Between the trimmed V and J ends, which lost 1 base and 1 base, there was a span of 11 bases. As DNA, the CDR3 is TGCGCCAGCAGCTTGCAGGGGGGGACCCAAGAGACCCAGTACTTC. Translated, it gives CASSLQGGTQETQYF. The full variable domain, in which reference TRBV5-1 and TRBJ2-5 provide the parts outside the CDR3, is KAGVTQTPRYLIKTRGQQVTLSCSPISGHRSVSWYQQTPGQGLQFLFEYFSETQRNKGNFPGRFSGRQFSNSRSEMNVSTLELGDSALYLCASSLQGGTQETQYFGPGTRLLVL.

The chain recombines TRBV29-1 with TRBJ2-7; tentative D call: TRBD2 (6 bases). CDR1 and CDR2 (germline): SQVTM, ANQGSEA. The V and J ends lost 6 bases and 1 base respectively, with 13 bases between them. This CDR3 contains 13 residues. Here the CDR3 reads CSVGSGGSYEQYF. The CDR3 coding sequence is TGCAGCGTGGGATCTGGGGGGTCCTACGAGCAGTACTTC.

This clonotype was seen at least ten times. The rearrangement links TRBV14 to TRBJ2-5; D may correspond to TRBD1 or TRBD2 (6 bases each). V gave up 5 bases and J gave up 7 bases, with 17 bases separating them. Germline values: CDR1 SGHDN, CDR2 FVKESK. This CDR3 contains 14 residues. CDR3 residues: CASSTGLKGGTQYF. DNA of the CDR3: TGTGCCAGCAGCACGGGCCTTAAGGGGGGGACCCAGTACTTC.

This clonotype was seen at least ten times. The rearrangement uses TRBV24-1 and TRBJ2-1; 9 bases map to TRBD1. The germline gives CDR1 KGHDR, CDR2 SFDVKD. This CDR3 is 17 amino acids long. The V segment lost 3 bases and the J segment 0 bases; nucleotides outside the gene matches: 5. CDR3 sequence: CATSDPGTGSSYNEQFF. CDR3 nucleotide sequence: TGTGCCACCAGTGATCCTGGGACAGGGAGCTCCTACAATGAGCAGTTCTTC.

This clonotype occurred many times. The rearrangement uses TRBV9 and TRBJ1-1, with a possible D match to TRBD1 (6 bases). The V gene's germline CDR1 is SGDLS and CDR2 YYNGEE. The CDR3 spans 13 residues. V was shortened by 4 bases and J by 1 base, with 8 bases between the two germline ends. The CDR3: CASSIQGNTEAFF. The CDR3 DNA reads as TGTGCCAGCAGCATACAGGGGAACACTGAAGCTTTCTTT.

This clonotype was counted ten times or more. The chain joins TRBV29-1 to TRBJ2-5, with D hard to call. Trimming left V 4 bases short and J 4 bases short, with 13 bases between. CDR1 SQVTM and CDR2 ANQGSEA come from the germline V gene. This CDR3 is 13 amino acids long. CDR3 residues: CSVGLGLRETQYF. The CDR3 nucleotides are TGCAGCGTTGGTCTGGGTTTAAGAGAGACCCAGTACTTC.